The clone carrying this T cell receptor beta chain has a handful of counts. This sample was taken from a study of T-cell reconstitution after alpha-beta-depleted transplantation in children. V lost 3 bases to trimming and J lost 4 bases, with 9 bases between them. This CDR3 has 13 residues. Germline V gene sequence: CDR1 SEHNR, CDR2 FQNEAQ (reference sequence). Molecular barcoding with unique molecular identifiers was used for the TCRbeta library. TCRdb fed the PCR reads into MiXCR, producing one record per CDR3 protein. The data hold a few hundred thousand distinct CDR3 sequences, with around 9.9% observed a single time.

This chain joins TRBV7-9 and TRBJ1-2, with D uncertain. The sequence derives from a human donor who donated a stem cell graft to a child with acute myeloid leukemia. Sequenced here: PBMCs from the stem cell graft donor, sampled from the stem cell graft. This CDR3 is CASSFRQFYGYTF. CDR3 DNA: TGTGCCAGCAGCTTCCGACAATTCTATGGCTACACCTTC. The full variable domain, in which reference TRBV7-9 and TRBJ1-2 provide the parts outside the CDR3, is DTGVSQNPRHKITKRGQNVTFRCDPISEHNRLYWYRQTLGQGPEFLTYFQNEAQLEKSRLLSDRFSAERPKGSFSTLEIQRTEQGDSAMYLCASSFRQFYGYTFGSGTRLTVV.